This T cell receptor (beta chain) appears in the sequencing data of a study of blood T cell repertoires in COVID-19. The overall study: Sample material is recorded as cDNA or gDNA derived from T cells, B-cell-depleted T cells, or PBMCs.

The germline V gene has CDR1 WNHNN and CDR2 SYGVQD (reference sequence). Unmatched junction bases numbered 21, after V lost 2 bases and J lost 5 bases. The CDR3 is 21 residues long. This clone was detected only once. Original processing methods: Amplified reference gene primers provided the basis for estimating nucleated cell counts. Clones were sequenced by immunoSEQ multiplex PCR, and TCRdb holds only the in-frame ones, with some missing. The V and J calls and the clone size are those of that table, but D and trimming were determined from the DNA. The sample lists more than 6,000 clones; 84% were seen once.

The receptor was isolated from a human donor in a cohort sampled during active COVID-19. The genes are TRBV10-1 and TRBJ2-5, with 12 bases fitting TRBD2. The sequencing input was peripheral blood. The CDR3 reads CASSEPRWGQLAGGPRETQYF. CDR3 DNA: TGCGCCAGCAGTGAGCCGAGATGGGGGCAACTAGCGGGGGGCCCCCGGGAGACCCAGTACTTC.